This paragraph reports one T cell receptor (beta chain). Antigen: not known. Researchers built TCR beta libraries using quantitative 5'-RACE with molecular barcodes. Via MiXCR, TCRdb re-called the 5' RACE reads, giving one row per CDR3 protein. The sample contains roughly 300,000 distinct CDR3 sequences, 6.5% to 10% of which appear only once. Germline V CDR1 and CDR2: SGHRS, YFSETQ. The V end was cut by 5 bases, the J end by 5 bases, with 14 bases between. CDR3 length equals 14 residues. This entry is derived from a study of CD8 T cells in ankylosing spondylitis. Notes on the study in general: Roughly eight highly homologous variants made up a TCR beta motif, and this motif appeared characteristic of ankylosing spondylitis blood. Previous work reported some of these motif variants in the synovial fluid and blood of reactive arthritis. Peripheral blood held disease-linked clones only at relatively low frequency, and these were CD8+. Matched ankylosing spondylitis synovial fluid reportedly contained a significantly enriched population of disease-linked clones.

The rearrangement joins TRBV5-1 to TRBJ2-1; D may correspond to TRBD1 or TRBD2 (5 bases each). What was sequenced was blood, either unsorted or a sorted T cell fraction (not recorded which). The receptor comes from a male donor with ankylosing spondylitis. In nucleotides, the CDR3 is TGCGCCAGCAGGTTTGGGGGACGGAACAATGAGCAGTTCTTC. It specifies CASRFGGRNNEQFF.